Included here is one T cell receptor (beta chain) sequence, with context. This entry belongs to a study of blood T cell repertoires in COVID-19. The wider study: T cells, B-cell-depleted T cells, or PBMCs provided the cDNA or gDNA that served as material.

With 8 bases clipped from V and 3 bases from J, the junction kept 5 bases outside the gene matches. Germline CDR1 SNHLY, CDR2 FYNNEI. The CDR3 sequence is 13 residues long. Original handling: Reference gene primer amplification gave nucleated cell count estimates. The protocol was immunoSEQ multiplex PCR, while the TCRdb copy is restricted to in-frame clones and leaves out a portion. That table supplies the V and J calls and clone size; D and trimming were determined from the DNA. Of some 320,000 clones listed, around nine tenths were seen once; the top ten hold 3% to 5%. Individuals aged 18 to 89 years were recruited from 20 to 25 US areas.

The source of this sequence is a woman aged 25 to 45 who had been exposed to COVID-19. The chain links TRBV2 to TRBJ2-3, with 7 bases aligning to TRBD1. The sequencing input was PBMCs or T cells enriched from blood (not recorded which). The CDR3 loop is CASGTGETDTQYF. CDR3 DNA sequence: TGTGCCAGCGGCACAGGGGAGACAGATACGCAGTATTTT.